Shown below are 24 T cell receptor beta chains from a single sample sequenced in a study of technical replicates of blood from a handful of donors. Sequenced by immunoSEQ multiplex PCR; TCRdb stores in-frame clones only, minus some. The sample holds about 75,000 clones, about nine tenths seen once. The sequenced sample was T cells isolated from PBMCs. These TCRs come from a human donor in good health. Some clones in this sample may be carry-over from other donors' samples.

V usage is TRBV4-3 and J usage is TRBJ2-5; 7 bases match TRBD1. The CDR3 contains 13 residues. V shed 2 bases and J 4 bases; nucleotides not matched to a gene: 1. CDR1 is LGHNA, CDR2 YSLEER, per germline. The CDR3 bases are TGCGCCAGCAGCCAAAGGACAGGAGAGACCCAGTACTTC. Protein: CASSQRTGETQYF.

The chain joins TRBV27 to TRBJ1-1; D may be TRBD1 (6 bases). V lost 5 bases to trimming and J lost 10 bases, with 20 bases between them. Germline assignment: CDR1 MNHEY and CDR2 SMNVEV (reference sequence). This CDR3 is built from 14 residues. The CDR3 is CASSPQGRVRGAFF. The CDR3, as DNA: TGTGCCAGCAGTCCGCAGGGGCGGGTACGGGGAGCTTTCTTT.

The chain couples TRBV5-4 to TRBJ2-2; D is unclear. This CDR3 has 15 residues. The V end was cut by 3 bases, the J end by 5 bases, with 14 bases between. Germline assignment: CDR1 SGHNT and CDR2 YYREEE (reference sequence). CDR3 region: CASSSSTTWTGELFF. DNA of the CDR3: TGTGCCAGCAGCTCAAGTACGACATGGACCGGGGAGCTGTTTTTT. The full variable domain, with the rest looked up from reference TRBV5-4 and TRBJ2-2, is ETGVTQSPTHLIKTRGQQVTLRCSSQSGHNTVSWYQQALGQGPQFIFQYYREEENGRGNFPPRFSGLQFPNYSSELNVNALELDDSALYLCASSSSTTWTGELFFGEGSRLTVL.

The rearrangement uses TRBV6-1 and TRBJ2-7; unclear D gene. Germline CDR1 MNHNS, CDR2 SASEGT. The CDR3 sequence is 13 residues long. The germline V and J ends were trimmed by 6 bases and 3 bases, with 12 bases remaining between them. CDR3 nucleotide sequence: TGTGCCAGCAGCGGCTCTAGGCGCTACGAGCAGTACTTC. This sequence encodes CASSGSRRYEQYF.

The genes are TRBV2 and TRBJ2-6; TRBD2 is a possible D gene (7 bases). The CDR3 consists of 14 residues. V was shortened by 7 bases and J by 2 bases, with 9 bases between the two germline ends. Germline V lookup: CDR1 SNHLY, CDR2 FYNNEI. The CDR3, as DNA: TGTGCCAGCACGGGGGGCACTGGGGCCAACGTCCTGACTTTC. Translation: CASTGGTGANVLTF. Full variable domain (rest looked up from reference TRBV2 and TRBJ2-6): EPEVTQTPSHQVTQMGQEVILRCVPISNHLYFYWYRQILGQKVEFLVSFYNNEISEKSEIFDDQFSVERPDGSNFTLKIRSTKLEDSAMYFCASTGGTGANVLTFGAGSRLTVL.

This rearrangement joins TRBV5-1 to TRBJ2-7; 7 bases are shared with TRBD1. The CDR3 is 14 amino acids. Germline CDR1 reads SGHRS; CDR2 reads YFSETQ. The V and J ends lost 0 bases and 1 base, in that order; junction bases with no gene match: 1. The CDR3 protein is CASSLDRGSYEQYF. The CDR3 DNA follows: TGCGCCAGCAGCTTGGACAGGGGTTCCTACGAGCAGTACTTC.

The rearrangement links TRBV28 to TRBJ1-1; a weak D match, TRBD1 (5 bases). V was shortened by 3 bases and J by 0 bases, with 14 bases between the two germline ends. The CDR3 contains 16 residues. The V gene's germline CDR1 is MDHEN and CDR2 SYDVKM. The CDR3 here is CASSFPSTDLNTEAFF. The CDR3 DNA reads TGTGCCAGCAGTTTCCCCTCGACAGACTTGAACACTGAAGCTTTCTTT.

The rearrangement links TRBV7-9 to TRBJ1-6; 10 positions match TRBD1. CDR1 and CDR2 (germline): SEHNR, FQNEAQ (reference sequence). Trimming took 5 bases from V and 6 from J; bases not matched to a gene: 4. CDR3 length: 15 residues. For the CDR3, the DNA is TGTGCCAGCAGCACCGGGACAGGGGTTAATTCACCCCTCCACTTT. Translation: CASSTGTGVNSPLHF.

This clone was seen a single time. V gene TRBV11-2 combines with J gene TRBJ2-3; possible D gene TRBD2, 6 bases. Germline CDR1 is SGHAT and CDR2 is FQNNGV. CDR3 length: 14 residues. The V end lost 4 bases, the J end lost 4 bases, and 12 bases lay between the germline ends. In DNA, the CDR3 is TGTGCCAGCAGCTCCACTAGCAGCCCAGATACGCAGTATTTT. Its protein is CASSSTSSPDTQYF.

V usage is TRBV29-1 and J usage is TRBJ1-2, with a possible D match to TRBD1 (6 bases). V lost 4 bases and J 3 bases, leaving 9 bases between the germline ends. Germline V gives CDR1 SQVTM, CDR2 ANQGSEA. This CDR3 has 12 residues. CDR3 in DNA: TGCAGCGTTGCTTCAGGGGACTATGGCTACACCTTC. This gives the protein CSVASGDYGYTF.

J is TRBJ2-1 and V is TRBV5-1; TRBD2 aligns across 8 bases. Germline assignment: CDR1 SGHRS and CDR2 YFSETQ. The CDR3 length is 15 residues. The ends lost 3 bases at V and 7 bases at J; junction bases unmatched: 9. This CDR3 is CASSSFSGVRNEQFF. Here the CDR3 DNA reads TGCGCCAGCAGCTCGTTTAGCGGGGTCCGAAATGAGCAGTTCTTC.

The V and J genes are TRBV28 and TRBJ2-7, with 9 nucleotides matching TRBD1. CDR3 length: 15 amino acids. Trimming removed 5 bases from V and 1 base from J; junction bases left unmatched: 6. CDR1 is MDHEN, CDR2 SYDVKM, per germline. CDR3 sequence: CASSPPGQGSYEQYF. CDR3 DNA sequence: TGTGCCAGCAGTCCCCCGGGACAGGGATCCTACGAGCAGTACTTC.

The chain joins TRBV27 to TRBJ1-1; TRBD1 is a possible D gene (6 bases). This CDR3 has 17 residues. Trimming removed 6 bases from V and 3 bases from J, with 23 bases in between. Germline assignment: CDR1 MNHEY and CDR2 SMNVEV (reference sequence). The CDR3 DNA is TGTGCCAGCAGCTCCATTAAATTCGGGACATCAGACACTGAAGCTTTCTTT. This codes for CASSSIKFGTSDTEAFF.

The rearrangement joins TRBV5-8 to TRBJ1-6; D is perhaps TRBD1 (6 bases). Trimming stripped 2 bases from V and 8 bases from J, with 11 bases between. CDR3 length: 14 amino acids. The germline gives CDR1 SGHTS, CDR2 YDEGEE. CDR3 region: CASSFGTLDSPLHF. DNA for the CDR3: TGTGCCAGCAGCTTCGGGACACTCGATTCACCCCTCCACTTT.

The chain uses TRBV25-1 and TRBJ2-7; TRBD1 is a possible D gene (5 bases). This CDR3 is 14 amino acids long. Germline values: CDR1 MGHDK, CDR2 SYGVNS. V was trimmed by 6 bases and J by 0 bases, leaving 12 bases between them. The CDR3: CASSQGSLSYEQYF. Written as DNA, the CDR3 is TGTGCCAGCAGCCAGGGCTCCCTCTCCTACGAGCAGTACTTC.

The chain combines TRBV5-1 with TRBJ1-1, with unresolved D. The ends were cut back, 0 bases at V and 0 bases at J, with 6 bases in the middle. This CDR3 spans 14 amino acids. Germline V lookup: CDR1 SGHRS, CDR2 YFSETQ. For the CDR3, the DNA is TGCGCCAGCAGCTTGGCCACGGTGAACACTGAAGCTTTCTTT. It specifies CASSLATVNTEAFF.

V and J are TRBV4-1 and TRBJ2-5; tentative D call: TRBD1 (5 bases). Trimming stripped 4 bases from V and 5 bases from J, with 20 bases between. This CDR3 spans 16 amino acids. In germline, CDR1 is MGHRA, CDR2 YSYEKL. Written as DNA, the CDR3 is TGCGCCAGCAGCCGGCGTCTTGGTGCCTCAGGGGAGACCCAGTACTTC. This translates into CASSRRLGASGETQYF.

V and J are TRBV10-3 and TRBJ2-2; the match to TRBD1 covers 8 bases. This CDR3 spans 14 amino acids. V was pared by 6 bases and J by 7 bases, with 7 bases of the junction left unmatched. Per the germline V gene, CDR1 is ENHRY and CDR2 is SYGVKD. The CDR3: CAISLTGDGGELFF. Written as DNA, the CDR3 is TGTGCCATCAGCTTGACAGGGGATGGCGGGGAGCTGTTTTTT.

The CDR3, as DNA: TGTGCCAGCAGACAGGGGAGTGTAACTGAAGCTTTCTTT. Protein: CASRQGSVTEAFF. The chain links TRBV27 to TRBJ1-1, with 7 bases identical to TRBD1. Trimming took 6 bases from V and 5 from J; bases not matched to a gene: 6. Germline values: CDR1 MNHEY, CDR2 SMNVEV (reference sequence). CDR3 length equals 13 residues.

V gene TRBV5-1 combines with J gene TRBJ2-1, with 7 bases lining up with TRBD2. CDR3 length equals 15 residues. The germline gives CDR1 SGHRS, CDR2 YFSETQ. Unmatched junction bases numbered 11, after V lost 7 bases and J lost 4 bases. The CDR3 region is CASRVAGVGYNEQFF. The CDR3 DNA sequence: TGCGCCAGCCGGGTCGCGGGAGTGGGATACAATGAGCAGTTCTTC. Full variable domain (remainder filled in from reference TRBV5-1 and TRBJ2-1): KAGVTQTPRYLIKTRGQQVTLSCSPISGHRSVSWYQQTPGQGLQFLFEYFSETQRNKGNFPGRFSGRQFSNSRSEMNVSTLELGDSALYLCASRVAGVGYNEQFFGPGTRLTVL.

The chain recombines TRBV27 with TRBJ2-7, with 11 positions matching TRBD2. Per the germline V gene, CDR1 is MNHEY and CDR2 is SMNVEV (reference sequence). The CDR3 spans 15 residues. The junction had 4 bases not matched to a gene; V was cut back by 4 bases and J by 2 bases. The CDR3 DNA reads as TGTGCCAGCAGTTCCCAACTAGCGGGAGCCTACGAGCAGTACTTC. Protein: CASSSQLAGAYEQYF.

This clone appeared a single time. CDR3 sequence reads: CASSSRQADYNEQFF. The CDR3 DNA sequence: TGTGCCAGCAGCTCCCGACAGGCTGACTACAATGAGCAGTTCTTC. This sequence joins TRBV7-6 and TRBJ2-1; possible D gene TRBD1, 6 bases. Germline-derived CDR1 and CDR2 are SGHVS and FNYEAQ. Trimming shortened V by 4 bases and J by 3 bases, and 13 bases separated the two germline ends. The CDR3 loop spans 15 amino acids.

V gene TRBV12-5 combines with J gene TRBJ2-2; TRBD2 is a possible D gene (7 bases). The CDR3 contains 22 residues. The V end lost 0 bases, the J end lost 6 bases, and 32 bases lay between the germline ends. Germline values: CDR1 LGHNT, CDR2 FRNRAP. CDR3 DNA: TGTGCTAGTGGTTTGGTATTGGGGGCAAGGGAGGGCGAGTATCTACGACCCGGGGAGCTGTTTTTT. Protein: CASGLVLGAREGEYLRPGELFF. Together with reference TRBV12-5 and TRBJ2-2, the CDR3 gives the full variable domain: DARVTQTPRHKVTEMGQEVTMRCQPILGHNTVFWYRQTMMQGLELLAYFRNRAPLDDSGMPKDRFSAEMPDATLATLKIQPSEPRDSAVYFCASGLVLGAREGEYLRPGELFFGEGSRLTVL.

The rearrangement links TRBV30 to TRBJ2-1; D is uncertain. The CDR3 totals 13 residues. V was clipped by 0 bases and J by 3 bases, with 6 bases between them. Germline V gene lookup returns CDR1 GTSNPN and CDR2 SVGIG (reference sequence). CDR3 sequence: CAWSVPYYNEQFF. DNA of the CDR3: TGTGCCTGGAGTGTACCCTACTACAATGAGCAGTTCTTC.